These 13 T cell receptor beta chains came from one sample sequenced in a study of blood T cell repertoires in COVID-19. The data were produced by immunoSEQ multiplex PCR, yet TCRdb's version contains in-frame clones alone and is incomplete. The table shows roughly 250,000 clones, with approximately 90% occurring only once. Sequences were obtained from PBMCs or T cells enriched from blood (not recorded which). All receptors come from a woman under 40 with acute COVID-19.

This clone was counted a few times. Other DNA sequences in the same sample also yield this CDR3. The chain combines TRBV11-3 with TRBJ2-1; 13 bases line up with TRBD2. The germline V gene encodes CDR1 SGHNT and CDR2 YENEEA. The CDR3 length is 14 residues. The junction had 3 bases not matched to a gene; V was cut back by 5 bases and J by 8 bases. The CDR3 reads CASSRGLAGDEQFF. CDR3 DNA: TGTGCCAGCAGCCGAGGACTAGCGGGAGATGAGCAGTTCTTC.

CDR3 loop: CASSSGLGNTIYF. DNA for the CDR3: TGTGCCAGCAGCTCAGGCTTGGGAAACACCATATATTTT. The chain is built from TRBV7-2 and TRBJ1-3, with D unclear. Germline CDR1 is SGHTA and CDR2 is FQGNSA. The ends were cut back, 4 bases at V and 4 bases at J, with 8 bases in the middle. CDR3 size: 13 residues. The variable domain in full, completed from reference TRBV7-2 and TRBJ1-3, reads GAGVSQSPSNKVTEKGKDVELRCDPISGHTALYWYRQSLGQGLEFLIYFQGNSAPDKSGLPSDRFSAERTGGSVSTLTIQRTQQEDSAVYLCASSSGLGNTIYFGEGSWLTVV.

J is TRBJ2-6 and V is TRBV28, with D maybe TRBD2 (7 bases). The CDR3 spans 19 residues. The V end lost 1 base, the J end lost 0 bases, and 16 bases lay between the germline ends. The germline CDR1 and CDR2 sequences are MDHEN and SYDVKM. The CDR3 loop reads CASSLSGGPESSGANVLTF. CDR3 nucleotides: TGTGCCAGCAGTTTATCCGGGGGGCCAGAGAGCTCTGGGGCCAACGTCCTGACTTTC.

This clone has only one observation. This rearrangement joins TRBV5-5 to TRBJ2-6, with TRBD1 identical over 8 bases. Germline lookup yields CDR1 SGHKS and CDR2 YYEKEE (reference sequence). V lost 2 bases and J lost 0; bases outside the gene matches: 7. The CDR3 totals 18 residues. CDR3: CASSLATGVPSGANVLTF. Written as DNA, the CDR3 is TGTGCCAGCAGCTTAGCGACAGGGGTCCCCTCTGGGGCCAACGTCCTGACTTTC. Looking up the rest from reference TRBV5-5 and TRBJ2-6 gives the full variable domain: DAGVTQSPTHLIKTRGQQVTLRCSPISGHKSVSWYQQVLGQGPQFIFQYYEKEERGRGNFPDRFSARQFPNYSSELNVNALLLGDSALYLCASSLATGVPSGANVLTFGAGSRLTVL.

The chain links TRBV18 to TRBJ1-1; D uncertain. This CDR3 has 16 amino acids. From germline, CDR1 is KGHSH and CDR2 LQKENI. Trimming removed 3 bases at V and 3 bases at J, with 17 bases between. CDR3 in amino acids: CASSPRVRIDDTEAFF. CDR3 DNA: TGTGCCAGCTCACCGCGGGTTAGGATAGACGACACTGAAGCTTTCTTT.

The genes are TRBV18 and TRBJ2-3; 7 bases align to TRBD2. Germline CDR1 KGHSH, CDR2 LQKENI. Losses at the gene ends were 3 bases for V and 0 bases for J; bases not matched to a gene: 21. The length of the CDR3 is 21 residues. Here the CDR3 reads CASSPRNGLVTIGASTDTQYF. For the CDR3, the DNA is TGTGCCAGCTCACCGCGAAACGGACTAGTTACGATAGGAGCTAGCACAGATACGCAGTATTTT.

The chain couples TRBV28 to TRBJ1-4; no clear D gene. This CDR3 contains 15 residues. V lost 6 bases, J lost 1 base, and 12 bases lay in between. Germline V gene sequence: CDR1 MDHEN, CDR2 SYDVKM. The CDR3 DNA reads TGTGCCAGCAGGGCCGCGGGCGGAACTAATGAAAAACTGTTTTTT. Residues: CASRAAGGTNEKLFF.

As regards this clone: The sample has other DNA sequences that encode this CDR3 too. The chain employs TRBV5-1 and TRBJ1-4; D possibly corresponds to TRBD1 (6 bases). Per the germline V gene, CDR1 is SGHRS and CDR2 is YFSETQ. Trimming cost V 0 bases and J 2 bases, with 8 bases left between them. CDR3 length: 15 residues. The CDR3 DNA reads as TGCGCCAGCAGCTTGGGGCAGGGGACTAATGAAAAACTGTTTTTT. Translating gives CASSLGQGTNEKLFF.

This clone was recorded only once. The V and J genes are TRBV29-1 and TRBJ2-5; TRBD1 agrees at 11 bases. Unmatched junction bases numbered 8, after V lost 7 bases and J lost 7 bases. This CDR3 has 13 residues. Germline CDR1 and CDR2: SQVTM and ANQGSEA. The chain's CDR3 is CSGAGQGVLTQYF. The CDR3 region has the DNA TGCAGCGGAGCGGGACAGGGGGTCCTGACCCAGTACTTC.

The J gene is TRBJ2-5, the V gene TRBV4-1, with 15 nucleotides matching TRBD2. Unmatched junction bases numbered 11, after V lost 5 bases and J lost 7 bases. The CDR3 length is 17 residues. Germline V gene lookup returns CDR1 MGHRA and CDR2 YSYEKL. The CDR3 here is CASSDHGLAGGRGTQYF. The CDR3 region has the DNA TGCGCCAGCAGCGACCACGGACTAGCGGGGGGGCGAGGGACCCAGTACTTC.

The V call is TRBV11-3, the J call TRBJ2-2, with D tentatively TRBD1 (7 bases). V was clipped by 3 bases and J by 3 bases, with 8 bases between them. CDR1 and CDR2 from the germline V gene are SGHNT and YENEEA. This CDR3 spans 14 amino acids. CDR3 coding DNA: TGTGCCAGCAGCTTCAGGGGGGACACCGGGGAGCTGTTTTTT. This codes for CASSFRGDTGELFF.

The chain recombines TRBV4-1 with TRBJ1-6, with no clear D. V gave up 0 bases and J gave up 0 bases, with 15 bases separating them. CDR3 size: 19 residues. From germline, CDR1 is MGHRA and CDR2 YSYEKL. CDR3 sequence (DNA): TGCGCCAGCAGCCAAGATTCCGCCACCGGTAGCTCCTATAATTCACCCCTCCACTTT. Translated, it gives CASSQDSATGSSYNSPLHF.

The rearrangement links TRBV12-3 or TRBV12-4 to TRBJ1-3; D is undetermined. V dropped 6 bases and J dropped 1 base, with 7 bases sitting between them. This CDR3 spans 13 amino acids. CDR3 residues: CASSPPSGNTIYF. The CDR3 DNA is TGTGCCAGCAGCCCCCCATCTGGAAACACCATATATTTT.